The source of this TCR beta chain is a study of molecular identifiers for immune sequencing clone quantification. TCRdb reprocessed the PCR reads via MiXCR and lists one record per CDR3 protein. The repertoire has about 98,000 distinct CDR3 sequences, under 40% of them found once; the top ten carry less than 10%. Germline-derived CDR1 and CDR2 are LGHNA and YSLEER. CDR3 length: 17 residues. The V and J ends lost 4 bases and 5 bases, in that order; junction bases with no gene match: 8. Study-level points and caveats: The share of molecules held by clones above 20 RNA copies was over 99% in effector cells and under 1% in naive cells.

As for this clonotype: Its antigen remains unknown.

Libraries of naive CD8 T cells were made from around 20,000 to 1,000,000 sorted cells. They used 10%, 30% or 50% RNA. In the sort, naive CD8 T cells were defined as CD8+CD4-CCR7+CD45RA+. The chain joins TRBV4-3 to TRBJ2-3; 14 bases map to TRBD2. This clonotype was obtained from a human donor in good health. Some libraries in this study had Jurkat cell RNA spiked in. The sequencing input was naive CD8+ T cells from blood, with Jurkat cell RNA spiked in. Subset meaning: FACS-sorted CD8+CD4-CCR7+CD45RA+ naive T cells. Here the CDR3 DNA reads TGCGCCAGCAGCCTTGAGACTAGCGGGAGGGCAGGAGATACGCAGTATTTT. Amino acids: CASSLETSGRAGDTQYF.